This TCR beta chain was captured in a study of T cell changes during pregnancy in multiple sclerosis (dated by TCRdb to the late 2010s). At the level of the whole study: The study looked at changes in the T cell repertoire across pregnancy in women with multiple sclerosis.

With respect to this clone: Its antigen specificity is not known. Per-base quality was not reported, and no clone a single base away is much larger than it.

Libraries were built with the immunoSEQ multiplex PCR assay. Not all clones reach the TCRdb copy of this immuneACCESS table, which keeps in-frame sequences only. Checked studies attribute under half of the gap to unresolved V genes and leave the rest unexplained. Across this sample there are approximately 90,000 clones, with 85% to 95% seen only once. In total, the top ten clones hold approximately 0.84% of the sample. The sequence was collected from a female donor with multiple sclerosis, enrolled in a pregnancy study. Sequenced material: peripheral blood, taken in the third trimester of pregnancy.

The DNA reads TGTGCCGGGGAGTCCGCGAACACCGGGGAGCTGTTTTTT. This codes for CAGESANTGELFF. The rearranged chain carries TRBV19 and TRBJ2-2; a tentative D match to TRBD2 spans 5 bases. Counted from cysteine to phenylalanine, this CDR3 has 13 amino acids. Solely the CDR3 DNA is kept, with 39 bases framed from the first base. Cut back by 11 bases and 0 bases, the V and J ends lie 10 bases apart. CDR1 and CDR2 (LNHDA, SQIVND) derive from the germline V gene (reference sequence).